This T cell receptor beta chain was recorded in a study of cytomegalovirus exposure and HLA in healthy donors. Study-level information: Within the Caucasian-associated ancestry cluster were around 81% of the roughly 430 genotyped donors.

CDR1 and CDR2 from the germline V gene are LNHDA and SQIVND (reference sequence). There are 16 residues in the CDR3. Trimming left V 4 bases short and J 11 bases short, with 26 bases between. Study-level findings and limits: In a later analysis, DRB1 alleles had the most associated TCRs; HLA-C alleles the fewest. Researchers catalogued about 160 TCR beta chains as cytomegalovirus-associated. After further analysis at a later stage, around 17,000 TCR beta sequences were associated with HLA alleles at 0.05 false discovery rate.

A note on this clone: Its target is not known.

PCR primers comprised 60 Vbeta and 13 Jbeta primers. TCRdb's table, derived via immunoSEQ multiplex PCR, lists solely in-frame clones and lacks some. The sample contains about 130,000 clones, 60% to 80% of which appear only once. The specimen sequenced was PBMCs. The chain combines TRBV19 with TRBJ1-1, with D uncertain. This sequence was found in a young man in good health and CMV-seronegative. CDR3 coding DNA: TGTGCCAGTAGTAACCGGGAGTTCTATCTATCTTCTATGGCTTTCTTT. Translated, it gives CASSNREFYLSSMAFF.